Listed below are T cell receptor beta chains from one sample, sequenced in a study of beta chain features in type 1 diabetes. Only in-frame clones appear in the TCRdb table, and some are missing; sequencing was by immunoSEQ multiplex PCR. Seen here are 100,000 to 150,000 clones, 7% to 10% observed once, and the top ten hold roughly 0.75%. The sample taken for sequencing was central memory CD4+ T cells from blood. These receptors all stem from a man aged 25 to 40 with type 1 diabetes. Both conserved end residues are part of each CDR3. D genes are given only for firm matches. Not all rows give a size; the values are once, few, many and, for expanded clones, a class.

D gene: TRBD1; V gene: TRBV28; clone size: .; J gene: TRBJ2-7; CDR3 protein: CASSSTGGRYEQYF; CDR3 DNA: TGTGCCAGCAGTTCTACAGGGGGCCGCTACGAGCAGTACTTC
D gene: .; V gene: TRBV30; clone size: .; J gene: TRBJ2-4; CDR3 protein: CAWSPPVFQGNRYF; CDR3 DNA: TGTGCCTGGAGTCCCCCAGTGTTTCAGGGAAATAGGTACTTC
D gene: .; V gene: TRBV30; clone size: few; J gene: TRBJ1-1; CDR3 protein: CAWSPMGGMNTEAFF; CDR3 DNA: TGTGCCTGGAGCCCAATGGGCGGGATGAACACTGAAGCTTTCTTT
D gene: TRBD2; V gene: TRBV7-3; clone size: few; J gene: TRBJ2-6; CDR3 protein: CASSPRRGVLSGANVLTF; CDR3 DNA: TGTGCCAGCAGTCCTAGGCGGGGGGTACTCTCTGGGGCCAACGTCCTGACTTTC
D gene: TRBD1; V gene: TRBV2; clone size: once; J gene: TRBJ2-7; CDR3 protein: CASSEGGTGREQYF; CDR3 DNA: TGTGCCAGCAGTGAAGGGGGGACAGGTCGCGAGCAGTACTTC
D gene: .; V gene: TRBV29-1; clone size: .; J gene: TRBJ1-2; CDR3 protein: CSAQAGNGYTF; CDR3 DNA: TGCAGCGCTCAGGCGGGGAATGGCTACACCTTC
D gene: .; V gene: TRBV7-9; clone size: few; J gene: TRBJ1-4; CDR3 protein: CASSLAGPEKLFF; CDR3 DNA: TGTGCCAGCAGCTTGGCAGGGCCTGAAAAACTGTTTTTT
D gene: .; V gene: TRBV19; clone size: .; J gene: TRBJ1-5; CDR3 protein: CASSLQALGQPQHF; CDR3 DNA: TGTGCCAGTAGTTTACAGGCCCTTGGACAGCCCCAGCATTTT
D gene: .; V gene: TRBV30; clone size: few; J gene: TRBJ1-2; CDR3 protein: CAWSRQIHGYTF; CDR3 DNA: TGTGCCTGGAGTCGACAGATCCATGGCTACACCTTC
D gene: .; V gene: TRBV30; clone size: .; J gene: TRBJ2-6; CDR3 protein: CAWSPVSSGANVLTF; CDR3 DNA: TGTGCCTGGAGTCCGGTGAGCTCTGGGGCCAACGTCCTGACTTTC
D gene: .; V gene: TRBV7-9; clone size: once; J gene: TRBJ1-4; CDR3 protein: CASSLVSGVEKLFF; CDR3 DNA: TGTGCCAGCAGCTTAGTTTCAGGGGTTGAAAAACTGTTTTTT
D gene: .; V gene: TRBV2; clone size: few; J gene: TRBJ2-7; CDR3 protein: CASSKDSSYEQYF; CDR3 DNA: TGTGCCAGCAGCAAGGACAGTAGCTACGAGCAGTACTTC
D gene: TRBD2; V gene: TRBV6-5; clone size: .; J gene: TRBJ2-7; CDR3 protein: CASSYRASGPYEQYF; CDR3 DNA: TGTGCCAGCAGTTACCGGGCTAGCGGCCCCTACGAGCAGTACTTC
D gene: TRBD1; V gene: TRBV7-3; clone size: few; J gene: TRBJ1-6; CDR3 protein: CASSSGGQGAGSPLHF; CDR3 DNA: TGTGCCAGCAGCTCCGGTGGACAGGGGGCGGGTTCACCCCTCCACTTT
D gene: .; V gene: TRBV5-4; clone size: many; J gene: TRBJ2-3; CDR3 protein: CASSPSSTDTQYF; CDR3 DNA: TGTGCCAGCAGCCCTAGCAGCACAGATACGCAGTATTTT
D gene: TRBD1; V gene: TRBV5-1; clone size: .; J gene: TRBJ2-5; CDR3 protein: CASSLGGTAWETQYF; CDR3 DNA: TGCGCCAGCAGCTTGGGGGGGACAGCGTGGGAGACCCAGTACTTC
D gene: .; V gene: TRBV19; clone size: .; J gene: TRBJ2-5; CDR3 protein: CASSIYYGETQYF; CDR3 DNA: TGTGCCAGTAGTATATATTACGGAGAGACCCAGTACTTC
D gene: TRBD1; V gene: TRBV7-9; clone size: .; J gene: TRBJ1-6; CDR3 protein: CASSSSGGNSPLHF; CDR3 DNA: TGTGCCAGCAGCAGTTCAGGGGGCAATTCACCCCTCCACTTT
D gene: TRBD1; V gene: TRBV28; clone size: few; J gene: TRBJ2-1; CDR3 protein: CASSLRDRYNEQFF; CDR3 DNA: TGTGCCAGCAGTTTAAGGGACAGGTACAATGAGCAGTTCTTC
D gene: .; V gene: TRBV4-2; clone size: .; J gene: TRBJ2-5; CDR3 protein: CASSQDWGGRETQYF; CDR3 DNA: TGTGCCAGCAGCCAAGATTGGGGGGGCAGAGAGACCCAGTACTTC
D gene: TRBD1; V gene: TRBV18; clone size: few; J gene: TRBJ1-5; CDR3 protein: CASSPSHRGSNQPQHF; CDR3 DNA: TGTGCCAGCTCCCCCTCCCACAGGGGAAGCAATCAGCCCCAGCATTTT
D gene: TRBD2; V gene: TRBV6-1; clone size: few; J gene: TRBJ2-3; CDR3 protein: CASSKTSGGGTQYF; CDR3 DNA: TGTGCCAGCAGCAAGACTAGCGGGGGTGGCACGCAGTATTTT
D gene: TRBD2; V gene: TRBV7-2; clone size: .; J gene: TRBJ2-7; CDR3 protein: CASMGGRTYEQYF; CDR3 DNA: TGTGCCAGCATGGGGGGGAGAACCTACGAGCAGTACTTC
D gene: .; V gene: TRBV7-2; clone size: .; J gene: TRBJ1-6; CDR3 protein: CASSEQGSSYNSPLHF; CDR3 DNA: TGTGCCAGCAGCGAACAGGGCAGCTCCTATAATTCACCCCTCCACTTT
D gene: .; V gene: TRBV19; clone size: few; J gene: TRBJ1-1; CDR3 protein: CASSIYRGPAEAFF; CDR3 DNA: TGTGCCAGTAGTATATATCGAGGGCCGGCTGAAGCTTTCTTT
D gene: .; V gene: TRBV5-1; clone size: .; J gene: TRBJ1-6; CDR3 protein: CASSFGTGDSPLHF; CDR3 DNA: TGCGCCAGCAGCTTTGGGACGGGGGATTCACCCCTCCACTTT
D gene: TRBD2; V gene: TRBV2; clone size: once; J gene: TRBJ2-1; CDR3 protein: CASSEGSGGGKFF; CDR3 DNA: TGTGCCAGCAGTGAGGGTAGCGGGGGGGGGAAGTTCTTC
D gene: TRBD1; V gene: TRBV2; clone size: .; J gene: TRBJ1-4; CDR3 protein: CASKGAAEEKLFF; CDR3 DNA: TGTGCCAGCAAGGGGGCCGCGGAGGAAAAACTGTTTTTT
D gene: .; V gene: TRBV20-1; clone size: few; J gene: TRBJ2-1; CDR3 protein: CSARDKGGELF; CDR3 DNA: TGCAGTGCTAGAGATAAGGGCGGGGAACTCTTC
D gene: .; V gene: TRBV30; clone size: few; J gene: TRBJ1-6; CDR3 protein: CAWAASDSPLHF; CDR3 DNA: TGTGCCTGGGCCGCGTCGGATTCACCCCTCCACTTT
D gene: .; V gene: TRBV7-3; clone size: .; J gene: TRBJ1-2; CDR3 protein: CASSLGGGNYGYTF; CDR3 DNA: TGTGCCAGCAGCTTAGGTGGGGGGAACTATGGCTACACCTTC
D gene: .; V gene: TRBV2; clone size: .; J gene: TRBJ1-6; CDR3 protein: CASSAMFESPLHF; CDR3 DNA: TGTGCCAGCAGTGCTATGTTTGAATCACCCCTCCACTTT
D gene: .; V gene: TRBV7-7; clone size: few; J gene: TRBJ2-3; CDR3 protein: CASSRTETDTQYF; CDR3 DNA: TGTGCTAGCAGCCGAACAGAGACAGATACGCAGTATTTT
D gene: .; V gene: TRBV5-1; clone size: .; J gene: TRBJ2-3; CDR3 protein: CASSLSTQDTQYF; CDR3 DNA: TGCGCCAGCAGCTTGTCGACACAAGATACGCAGTATTTT
D gene: .; V gene: TRBV28; clone size: .; J gene: TRBJ1-2; CDR3 protein: CASSFPRPEGYTF; CDR3 DNA: TGTGCCAGCAGTTTCCCCCGCCCCGAGGGCTACACCTTC
D gene: TRBD1; V gene: TRBV5-1; clone size: few; J gene: TRBJ1-2; CDR3 protein: CASSLAQGEGYTF; CDR3 DNA: TGCGCCAGCAGCTTGGCACAGGGGGAGGGCTACACCTTC